The 21 T cell receptor beta chains listed next were all sequenced from one sample in a study of cytomegalovirus exposure and HLA in healthy donors. The PCR made use of 60 Vbeta and 13 Jbeta primers. Generated by immunoSEQ multiplex PCR, the TCRdb table keeps only in-frame clones and is missing some. The data show nearly 110,000 clones, 65% to 80% seen once. Source material: PBMCs. The receptors originated from a woman between 45 and 65 years old in good health and CMV-seropositive.

Here the CDR3 reads CASSPWDRRDTGELFF. As DNA, the CDR3 is TGTGCCAGCAGCCCTTGGGACAGGCGGGACACCGGGGAGCTGTTTTTT. This chain links TRBV9 with TRBJ2-2, with TRBD1 matching over 8 bases. The germline V gene has CDR1 SGDLS and CDR2 YYNGEE. V was pared by 4 bases and J by 3 bases, with 8 bases of the junction left unmatched. This CDR3 is 16 amino acids long.

The chain employs TRBV27 and TRBJ1-2; D is unclear. The ends were cut back, 4 bases at V and 2 bases at J, with 11 bases in the middle. The germline V gene has CDR1 MNHEY and CDR2 SMNVEV (reference sequence). The length of the CDR3 is 14 residues. Here the CDR3 reads CASSSRVGNYGYTF. CDR3 bases: TGTGCCAGCAGTTCGAGGGTGGGGAACTATGGCTACACCTTC.

This clone was observed a handful of times. This rearrangement joins TRBV27 to TRBJ2-1, with 13 bases matching TRBD2. Trimming at V came to 6 bases and at J to 6 bases, leaving 5 bases not matched to a gene. Germline V lookup: CDR1 MNHEY, CDR2 SMNVEV (reference sequence). The length of the CDR3 is 15 residues. CDR3 bases: TGTGCCAGCAGCCTACTAGCGGGGGGGCGCAATGAGCAGTTCTTC. Translation: CASSLLAGGRNEQFF.

The rearrangement uses TRBV5-1 and TRBJ2-1, with D perhaps matching TRBD1 (6 bases). In germline, CDR1 is SGHRS, CDR2 YFSETQ. With 3 bases removed from V and 4 bases from J, the gap between germline ends came to 11 bases. The CDR3 covers 14 residues. CDR3 amino acids: CASSSGTIYNEQFF. For the CDR3, the DNA is TGCGCCAGCAGCTCCGGGACAATATACAATGAGCAGTTCTTC.

J is TRBJ1-2 and V is TRBV5-1; D possibly corresponds to TRBD1 (6 bases). The CDR3 is 13 amino acids. Trimming took off 4 bases at V and 4 bases at J, with 11 bases between the two ends. Germline loops: CDR1 SGHRS, CDR2 YFSETQ. CDR3 protein: CASSLGAFYGYTF. In DNA, the CDR3 is TGCGCCAGCAGCCTGGGGGCATTCTATGGCTACACCTTC.

V is TRBV10-3 and J is TRBJ2-7, with 10 bases identical to TRBD1. Germline CDR1 and CDR2: ENHRY and SYGVKD. Trimming cost V 5 bases and J 2 bases; bases outside gene matches: 3. The length of the CDR3 is 14 residues. CDR3 residues: CAISRQGAAYEQYF. CDR3 nucleotides: TGTGCCATCAGTCGACAGGGGGCAGCCTACGAGCAGTACTTC.

This sequence joins TRBV7-3 and TRBJ2-1; 9 bases agree with TRBD2. CDR1 and CDR2 from the germline V gene are SGHTA and FQGTGA. CDR3 length equals 15 residues. V lost 3 bases, J lost 6 bases, and 6 bases stayed unmatched. The CDR3 bases are TGTGCCAGCAGCTTGGACGGGACTAGCACCAATGAGCAGTTCTTC. Translating it yields CASSLDGTSTNEQFF.

The chain carries TRBV5-1 and TRBJ2-3; D is undetermined. Trimming pared 0 bases from V and 1 base from J, leaving 6 bases between. Germline values: CDR1 SGHRS, CDR2 YFSETQ. The length of the CDR3 is 14 residues. The CDR3 reads CASSLELGTDTQYF. The CDR3 nucleotides are TGCGCCAGCAGCTTGGAGCTAGGCACAGATACGCAGTATTTT.

This clone appeared once. The rearrangement joins TRBV10-3 to TRBJ1-1; 12 bases line up with TRBD1. Germline V CDR1 and CDR2: ENHRY, SYGVKD. The CDR3 spans 13 residues. The trim removed 8 bases at V and 6 bases at J, leaving 4 bases unmatched. In DNA, the CDR3 is TGTGCCATCGGGACAGGGGGCTTGTCTGAAGCTTTCTTT. Translation gives CAIGTGGLSEAFF.

The chain uses TRBV27 and TRBJ1-5; 11 bases fit TRBD1. The CDR3 extends over 18 amino acids. Germline V gene sequence: CDR1 MNHEY, CDR2 SMNVEV (reference sequence). The V segment lost 0 bases and the J segment 0 bases; nucleotides outside the gene matches: 4. CDR3 nucleotide sequence: TGTGCCAGCAGTTTATCGGGGACAGGGGGTTATAGCAATCAGCCCCAGCATTTT. Translated: CASSLSGTGGYSNQPQHF.

The chain has TRBV5-1 and TRBJ1-1; the D gene is possibly TRBD1 (6 bases). Deletions cut 2 bases from V and 1 base from J, with 9 bases between. The CDR3 spans 14 residues. The germline V gene has CDR1 SGHRS and CDR2 YFSETQ. The CDR3 DNA sequence: TGCGCCAGCAGCTTTACAGGGAAGAACACTGAAGCTTTCTTT. Translated: CASSFTGKNTEAFF.

This clone has only one observation. J is TRBJ2-2 and V is TRBV9, with TRBD1 identical over 7 bases. The CDR3 runs to 16 residues. CDR1 and CDR2 (germline): SGDLS, YYNGEE. With 3 bases clipped from V and 0 bases from J, the junction kept 5 bases outside the gene matches. The CDR3 loop reads CASSASQGANTGELFF. CDR3 nucleotide sequence: TGTGCCAGCAGCGCAAGCCAGGGGGCGAACACCGGGGAGCTGTTTTTT. The variable domain in full, completed from reference TRBV9 and TRBJ2-2, reads DSGVTQTPKHLITATGQRVTLRCSPRSGDLSVYWYQQSLDQGLQFLIQYYNGEERAKGNILERFSAQQFPDLHSELNLSSLELGDSALYFCASSASQGANTGELFFGEGSRLTVL.

The rearrangement links TRBV30 to TRBJ2-7, with 9 bases matching TRBD1. The CDR3 is made up of 16 amino acids. V dropped 4 bases and J dropped 6; count of bases not matched to a gene: 16. Per germline, CDR1 GTSNPN and CDR2 SVGIG (reference sequence). The CDR3 nucleotides are TGTGCCTGGACCACACCTCCCGGGACAGGGACCGTCGAGCAGTACTTC. It translates to CAWTTPPGTGTVEQYF.

A few counts support this clone. The chain couples TRBV27 to TRBJ2-3; D unresolved. Per the germline V gene, CDR1 is MNHEY and CDR2 is SMNVEV (reference sequence). This CDR3 is 14 amino acids long. Trimming took off 0 bases at V and 0 bases at J, with 4 bases between the two ends. For the CDR3, the DNA is TGTGCCAGCAGTTTATCATATAGCACAGATACGCAGTATTTT. As protein: CASSLSYSTDTQYF.

The table lists this clone with a few counts. The chain joins TRBV27 to TRBJ1-4; possible D gene TRBD1, 5 bases. The CDR3 is 13 residues long. Germline lookup yields CDR1 MNHEY and CDR2 SMNVEV (reference sequence). V was shortened by 7 bases and J by 8 bases, with 14 bases between the two germline ends. CDR3 sequence reads: CASTSLTDEKLFF. CDR3 bases: TGTGCCAGCACCTCTCTGACAGACGAAAAACTGTTTTTT.

As for this clone: The sample contains more than one DNA sequence encoding this CDR3. J is TRBJ1-1 and V is TRBV5-1, with 7 nucleotides matching TRBD1. V lost 2 bases and J lost 0; bases outside the gene matches: 4. From germline, CDR1 is SGHRS and CDR2 YFSETQ. This CDR3 comprises 15 residues. The CDR3 loop is CASSLLTGLNTEAFF. As DNA, the CDR3 is TGCGCCAGCAGCTTATTGACAGGGTTGAACACTGAAGCTTTCTTT.

The chain joins TRBV10-3 to TRBJ2-2; possibly TRBD2 for D (6 bases). Trimming took 10 bases from V and 4 from J, leaving 19 bases between them. Germline CDR1 is ENHRY and CDR2 is SYGVKD. This CDR3 contains 15 residues. The CDR3 is CATKGGGAGTGELFF. Here the CDR3 DNA reads TGTGCCACCAAAGGTGGGGGAGCGGGCACCGGGGAGCTGTTTTTT.

This clone was detected once. The chain uses TRBV13 and TRBJ1-5, with 9 bases lining up with TRBD1. CDR1 is PRHDT and CDR2 is FYEKMQ in the germline V gene (reference sequence). V was clipped by 5 bases and J by 7 bases; unmatched bases: 3. The CDR3 runs 13 residues. The CDR3 DNA is TGTGCCAGCAGCGAGGACAGGGGACAGCCCCAGCATTTT. Residues: CASSEDRGQPQHF.

The J gene is TRBJ2-5, the V gene TRBV7-8; 11 bases line up with TRBD1. This CDR3 has 15 residues. Losses at the gene ends were 4 bases for V and 5 bases for J; bases not matched to a gene: 6. The germline V gene has CDR1 SGHVS and CDR2 FQNEAQ. The CDR3 sequence is CASSSGTGGKETQYF. As DNA, the CDR3 is TGTGCCAGCAGCTCTGGGACAGGGGGGAAGGAGACCCAGTACTTC.

V usage is TRBV6-1 and J usage is TRBJ2-7; TRBD1 is a possible D gene (6 bases). The CDR3 sequence is 15 residues long. Trimming left V 7 bases short and J 3 bases short, with 19 bases between. Germline CDR1 is MNHNS and CDR2 is SASEGT. The CDR3 protein is CASTVGSGEIYEQYF. CDR3 DNA sequence: TGTGCCAGCACCGTGGGGTCAGGGGAAATCTACGAGCAGTACTTC.

This sequence joins TRBV5-5 and TRBJ1-2; 7 bases match TRBD1. The CDR3 sequence is 13 residues long. V shed 1 base, J shed 11 bases, and the junction held 8 bases outside the gene matches. Germline V CDR1 and CDR2: SGHKS, YYEKEE (reference sequence). CDR3 sequence reads: CASSLLGQQTYTF. For the CDR3, the DNA is TGTGCCAGCAGCTTGCTGGGACAGCAAACTTACACCTTC.